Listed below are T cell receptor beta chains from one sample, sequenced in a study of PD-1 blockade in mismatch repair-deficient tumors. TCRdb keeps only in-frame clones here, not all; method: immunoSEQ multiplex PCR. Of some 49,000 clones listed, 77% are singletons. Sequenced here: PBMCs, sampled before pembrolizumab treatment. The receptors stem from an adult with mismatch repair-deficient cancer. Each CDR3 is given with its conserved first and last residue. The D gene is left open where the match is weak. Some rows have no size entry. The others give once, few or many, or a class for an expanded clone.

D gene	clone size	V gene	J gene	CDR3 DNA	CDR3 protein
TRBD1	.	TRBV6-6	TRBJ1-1	TGTGCCAGCAGTTACTCGGGGACAGGGGCGGGCACTGAAGCTTTCTTT	CASSYSGTGAGTEAFF
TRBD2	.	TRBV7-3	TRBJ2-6	TGTGCCAGCAGCCCCCAGGGAGGGTGGGCTGGGGCCAACGTCCTGACTTTC	CASSPQGGWAGANVLTF
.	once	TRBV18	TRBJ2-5	TGTGCCAGCTCATTTCAAGAGACCCAGTACTTC	CASSFQETQYF
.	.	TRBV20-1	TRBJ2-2	TGCAGTGCTGAGGAAGCCGGGGAGCTGTTTTTT	CSAEEAGELFF
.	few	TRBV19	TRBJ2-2	TGTGCCAGTACCACCGGAGGGGAGCTGTTTTTT	CASTTGGELFF
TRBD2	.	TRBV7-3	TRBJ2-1	TGTGCCAGCAGCTCGAACTTCCAGCGCACTAGCGGGAGACCCCATGAGCAGTTCTTC	CASSSNFQRTSGRPHEQFF
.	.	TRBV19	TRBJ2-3	TGTGCCACTCGGGGGACGGCGGTAGAAACAGATACGCAGTATTTT	CATRGTAVETDTQYF
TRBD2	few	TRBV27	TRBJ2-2	TGTGCCAGCAGTTTGCGGGAGGGCCGATCCGGGGAGCTGTTTTTT	CASSLREGRSGELFF
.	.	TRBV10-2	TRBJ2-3	TGCGCCAGCAGTGAATTGCCCCCAGATACGCAGTATTTT	CASSELPPDTQYF
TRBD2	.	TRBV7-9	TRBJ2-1	TGTGCCAGCAGTCGGGGACTAGCGATAAGGGACAATGAGCAGTTCTTC	CASSRGLAIRDNEQFF
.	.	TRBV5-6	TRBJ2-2	TGTGCCAGCAGCTTGGGGGGTCTTTCCGGGCAAACCGGGGAGCTGTTTTTT	CASSLGGLSGQTGELFF
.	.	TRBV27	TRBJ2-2	TGTGCCAGCAGTTTCCAGCAGAACACCGGGGAGCTGTTTTTT	CASSFQQNTGELFF
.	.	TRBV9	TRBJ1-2	TGTGCCAGCAGTGAGTCCCCCACGGGGGCGGGGGTCTATGGCTACACCTTC	CASSESPTGAGVYGYTF
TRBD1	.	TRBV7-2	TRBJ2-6	TGTGCCAGCAGCTCAAGAGGACAGGCCCCTGGGGCCAACGTCCTGACTTTC	CASSSRGQAPGANVLTF
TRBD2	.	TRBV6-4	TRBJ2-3	TGTGCCAGCAGTGCGACTAGCGGGAGTTCAGATACGCAGTATTTT	CASSATSGSSDTQYF
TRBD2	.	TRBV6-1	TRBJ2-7	TGTGCCAGCAGTGAAGGAGGTAGGGGAAGTACTAGCGGCCGGAGGGGATACGAGCAGTACTTC	CASSEGGRGSTSGRRGYEQYF
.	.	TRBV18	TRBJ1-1	TGTGCCAGCTCACCAGGGATACGGGCCGCTGAAGCTTTCTTT	CASSPGIRAAEAFF
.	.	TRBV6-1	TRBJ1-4	TGTGCCAGCAGTGTGGAGGCGGTGGGGACATTCCCCGGAAAACTGTTTTTT	CASSVEAVGTFPGKLFF
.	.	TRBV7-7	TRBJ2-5	TGTGCTAGCAGCTTAGAGGGGGTCGGTGCCCAGTACTTC	CASSLEGVGAQYF
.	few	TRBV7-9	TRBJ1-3	TGTGCCAGCAATGCGGCGGCTGGAAACACCATATATTTT	CASNAAAGNTIYF
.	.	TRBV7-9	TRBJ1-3	TGTGCCAGCAGCCCTAGGGACCGACGGTCCGGAAACACCATATATTTT	CASSPRDRRSGNTIYF
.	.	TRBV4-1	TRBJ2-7	TGCGCCAGCAGCCAAGGTAATGAGCAGTACTTC	CASSQGNEQYF
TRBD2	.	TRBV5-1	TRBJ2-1	TGCGCCAGCAGCCTGGCGCCGGGACTAGCGGGAGTCGTCCCCTACAATGAGCAGTTCTTC	CASSLAPGLAGVVPYNEQFF
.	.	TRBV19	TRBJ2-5	TGTGCCAGTAGTATGTGGGTACAAGAGACCCAGTACTTC	CASSMWVQETQYF
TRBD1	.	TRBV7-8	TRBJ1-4	TGTGCCAGCAGCCCTCGACAGGGCTTTAATGAAAAACTGTTTTTT	CASSPRQGFNEKLFF
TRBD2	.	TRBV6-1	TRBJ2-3	TGTGCCAGCAGCGTAGCGGGAGGTAGGACAGATACGCAGTATTTT	CASSVAGGRTDTQYF
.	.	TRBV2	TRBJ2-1	TGTGCCAGCAGTCTCACGAGCGGAGGCCGCTACAATGAGCAGTTCTTC	CASSLTSGGRYNEQFF
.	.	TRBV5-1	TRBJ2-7	TGCGCCAGCAGCTTACAAACAGGATACTACGAGCAGTACTTC	CASSLQTGYYEQYF
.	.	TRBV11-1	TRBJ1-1	TGTGCCAGCAGCCAAACTCTCGGACGGACTGAAGCTTTCTTT	CASSQTLGRTEAFF
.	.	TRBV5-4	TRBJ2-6	TGTGCCAGCAGCAACCGGGGCGCTGGGGCCAACGTCCTGACTTTC	CASSNRGAGANVLTF
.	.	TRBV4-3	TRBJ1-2	TGCGCCAGCAGCCAAGATTTAGGGGGGCGTAGGGATGGCTACACCTTC	CASSQDLGGRRDGYTF
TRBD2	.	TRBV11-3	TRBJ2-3	TGTGCCAGCAGCTTAGTTGTGGGAGCGGGGCACACAGATACGCAGTATTTT	CASSLVVGAGHTDTQYF